The clone carrying this TCR beta chain was seen once. Its antigen remains unidentified. The data belong to a study of tumor-infiltrating lymphocytes in primary liver carcinoma. Across the whole study: Samples yielded about 3.5 to 7.5 million productive TCRbeta reads, similar across tissue types.

The template, about 540 ng total RNA, yielded TCR beta cDNA made with a constant-region primer. Each TCR beta library was derived from three nested multiplex PCR rounds that employed slightly modified ARM-PCR. With TRBV1-TRBV30 forward primers and a C-beta reverse primer, the first two PCR rounds were run for about 10 cycles each. In TCRdb, the multiplex PCR reads were re-called with MiXCR into one record per CDR3 protein. Among approximately 190,000 distinct CDR3 sequences listed, around 81% were seen once. Germline CDR1 SQVTM, CDR2 ANQGSEA. Trimming took off 5 bases at V and 10 bases at J, with 23 bases between the two ends. The CDR3 spans 14 residues. Study observations and caveats: Tumor-adjacent and tumor-blood pairs shared a smaller degree of overlap than tumor region pairs. No more than about 8-24% of top clones could be seen in all five tumor regions.

The study co-extracted DNA and RNA from around 18-30 mg of unsorted bulk tissue. Tumor samples all exceeded 75% viable tumor cells. The source material was tumor tissue from primary liver carcinoma. The chain links TRBV29-1 to TRBJ1-1; perhaps TRBD1 as D (6 bases). The TCR originated in a man aged 40-55 years with primary liver carcinoma and hepatitis B virus infection. CDR3 sequence reads: CSVLLLQGRGGAFF. The CDR3 coding sequence is TGCAGCGTTCTACTCCTCCAGGGGAGGGGTGGAGCTTTCTTT. Full variable domain (outside the CDR3, taken from reference TRBV29-1 and TRBJ1-1): SAVISQKPSRDICQRGTSLTIQCQVDSQVTMMFWYRQQPGQSLTLIATANQGSEATYESGFVIDKFPISRPNLTFSTLTVSNMSPEDSSIYLCSVLLLQGRGGAFFGQGTRLTVV.